This paragraph reports one TCR beta chain. The antigen remains unidentified. This CDR3 is built from 17 residues. From germline, CDR1 is MGHDK and CDR2 SYGVNS. The V and J ends lost 0 bases and 1 base respectively, with 13 bases between them. This sample was included in a study of vaccination effects on CD4 cells after COVID-19. It was after around 10 days of culture that CD4+ T cells were isolated. Two doses of either BNT162b2 or mRNA-1273 were given to each participant. Having tested negative for nucleocapsid antibodies, the vaccine recipients showed no prior SARS-CoV-2 infection. The repertoire was sequenced with immunoSEQ multiplex PCR; TCRdb's copy has only in-frame clones and lacks some. This table has 65,000 to 90,000 clones, 73% appearing once.

The sample consisted of CD4+ T cells from PBMCs cultured without peptide, taken after COVID-19 vaccination. The rearrangement joins TRBV25-1 to TRBJ2-4; D might be TRBD1 (5 bases). The origin of this receptor is a human donor who received a COVID-19 vaccine. CDR3 residues: CASSEYRGRTAKNIQYF. The CDR3 DNA follows: TGTGCCAGCAGTGAATATAGGGGTCGGACCGCCAAAAACATTCAGTACTTC.